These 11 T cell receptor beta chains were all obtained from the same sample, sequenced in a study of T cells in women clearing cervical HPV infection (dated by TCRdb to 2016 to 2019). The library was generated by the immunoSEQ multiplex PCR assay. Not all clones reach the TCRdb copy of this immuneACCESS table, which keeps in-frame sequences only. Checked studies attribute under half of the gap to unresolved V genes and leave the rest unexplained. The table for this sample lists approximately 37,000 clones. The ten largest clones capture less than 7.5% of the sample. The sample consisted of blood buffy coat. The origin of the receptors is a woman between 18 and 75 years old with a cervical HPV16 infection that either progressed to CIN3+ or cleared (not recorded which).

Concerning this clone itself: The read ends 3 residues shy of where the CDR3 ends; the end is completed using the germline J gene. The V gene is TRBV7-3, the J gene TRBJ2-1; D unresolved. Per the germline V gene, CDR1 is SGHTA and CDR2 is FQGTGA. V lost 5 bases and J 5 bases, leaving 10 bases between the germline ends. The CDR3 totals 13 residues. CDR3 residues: CASSMTENNEQFF. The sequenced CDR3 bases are TGTGCCAGCAGCATGACTGAAAACAATGAG.

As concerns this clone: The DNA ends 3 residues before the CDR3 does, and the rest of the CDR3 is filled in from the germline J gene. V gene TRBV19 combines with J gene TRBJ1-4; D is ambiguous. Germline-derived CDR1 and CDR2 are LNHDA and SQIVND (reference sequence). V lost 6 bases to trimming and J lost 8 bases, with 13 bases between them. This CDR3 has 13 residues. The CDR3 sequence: CASSSNAGEKLFF. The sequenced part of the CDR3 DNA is TGTGCCAGTAGCTCTAATGCGGGCGAAAAA.

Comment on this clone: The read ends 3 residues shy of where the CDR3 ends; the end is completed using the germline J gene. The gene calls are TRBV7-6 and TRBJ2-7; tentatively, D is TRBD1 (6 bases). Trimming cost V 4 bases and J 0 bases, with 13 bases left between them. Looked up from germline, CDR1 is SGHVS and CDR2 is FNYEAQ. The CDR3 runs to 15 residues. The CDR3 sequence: CASSSNPDSSYEQYF. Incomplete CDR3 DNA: TGTGCCAGCAGCTCCAACCCGGACAGCTCCTACGAG.

The CDR3 bases that were read are TGTGCCTGGAGTGTAGGTAGCGGGAGTTACGAG. Amino acids: CAWSVGSGSYE. The entire CDR3 reads CAWSVGSGSYEQYF. The V and J genes are TRBV30 and TRBJ2-7, with 9 bases aligning to TRBD2. The read terminates 3 residues ahead of where the CDR3 ends, so the germline J gene completes it. Trimming at V came to 0 bases and at J to 4 bases, leaving 4 bases not matched to a gene. The V gene's germline CDR1 is GTSNPN and CDR2 SVGIG (reference sequence). CDR3 length: 14 amino acids.

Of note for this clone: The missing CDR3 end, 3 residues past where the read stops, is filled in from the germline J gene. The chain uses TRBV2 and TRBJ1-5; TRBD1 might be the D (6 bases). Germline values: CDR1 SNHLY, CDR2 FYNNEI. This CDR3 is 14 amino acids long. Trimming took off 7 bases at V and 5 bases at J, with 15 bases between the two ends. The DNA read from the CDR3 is TGTGCCAGCACCCTCGACAGGCCCTATCAGCCC. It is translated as CASTLDRPYQP. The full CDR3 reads CASTLDRPYQPQHF. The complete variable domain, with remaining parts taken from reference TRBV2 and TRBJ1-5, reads EPEVTQTPSHQVTQMGQEVILRCVPISNHLYFYWYRQILGQKVEFLVSFYNNEISEKSEIFDDQFSVERPDGSNFTLKIRSTKLEDSAMYFCASTLDRPYQPQHFGDGTRLSIL.

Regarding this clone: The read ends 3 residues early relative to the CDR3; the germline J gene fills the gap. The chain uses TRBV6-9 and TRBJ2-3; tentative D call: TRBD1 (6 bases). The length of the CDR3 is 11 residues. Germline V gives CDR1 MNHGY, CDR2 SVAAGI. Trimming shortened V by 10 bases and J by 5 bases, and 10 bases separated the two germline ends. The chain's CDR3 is CATGVEDTQYF. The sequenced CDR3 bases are TGTGCCACAGGGGTCGAAGATACG.

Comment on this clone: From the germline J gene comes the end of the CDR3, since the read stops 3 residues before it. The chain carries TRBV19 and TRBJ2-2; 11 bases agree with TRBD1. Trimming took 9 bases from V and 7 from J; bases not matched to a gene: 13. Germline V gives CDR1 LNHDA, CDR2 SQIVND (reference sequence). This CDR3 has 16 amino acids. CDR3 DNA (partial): TGTGCCAGCAAGGACAGGGGGCGCGTGGACGGCGGGGAG. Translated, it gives CASKDRGRVDGGE. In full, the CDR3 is CASKDRGRVDGGELFF.

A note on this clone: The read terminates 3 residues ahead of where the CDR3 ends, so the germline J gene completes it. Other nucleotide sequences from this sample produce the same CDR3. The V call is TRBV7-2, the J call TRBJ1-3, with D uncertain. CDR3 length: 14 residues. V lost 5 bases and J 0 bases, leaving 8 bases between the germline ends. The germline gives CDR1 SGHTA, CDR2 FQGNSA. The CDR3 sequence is CASSLDISGNTIYF. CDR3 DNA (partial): TGTGCCAGCAGCCTTGACATCTCTGGAAACACC. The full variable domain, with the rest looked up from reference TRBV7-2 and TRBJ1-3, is GAGVSQSPSNKVTEKGKDVELRCDPISGHTALYWYRQSLGQGLEFLIYFQGNSAPDKSGLPSDRFSAERTGGSVSTLTIQRTQQEDSAVYLCASSLDISGNTIYFGEGSWLTVV.

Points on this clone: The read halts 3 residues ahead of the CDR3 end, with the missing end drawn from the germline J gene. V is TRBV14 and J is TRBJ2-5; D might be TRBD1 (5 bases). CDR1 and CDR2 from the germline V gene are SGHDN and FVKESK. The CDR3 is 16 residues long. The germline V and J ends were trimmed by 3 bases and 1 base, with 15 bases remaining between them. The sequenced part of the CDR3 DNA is TGTGCCAGCAGCCACCAGGGTCAAGGTTTCCAAGAGACC. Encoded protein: CASSHQGQGFQET. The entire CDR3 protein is CASSHQGQGFQETQYF.

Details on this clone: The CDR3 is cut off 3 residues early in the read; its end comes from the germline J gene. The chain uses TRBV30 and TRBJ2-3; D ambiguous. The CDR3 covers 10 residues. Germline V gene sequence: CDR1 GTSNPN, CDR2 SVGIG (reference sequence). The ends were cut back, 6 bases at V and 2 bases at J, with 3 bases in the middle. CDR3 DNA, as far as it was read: TGTGCCTGTAACACAGATACG. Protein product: CACNTDT. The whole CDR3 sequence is CACNTDTQYF.

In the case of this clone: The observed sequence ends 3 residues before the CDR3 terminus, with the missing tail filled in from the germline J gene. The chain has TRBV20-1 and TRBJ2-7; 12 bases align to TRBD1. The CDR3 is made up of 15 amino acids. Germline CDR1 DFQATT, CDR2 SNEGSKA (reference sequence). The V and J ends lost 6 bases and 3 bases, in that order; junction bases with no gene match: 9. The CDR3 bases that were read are TGCAGTGCCCAGGGGACAGGGGGCTTTTTCTACGAG. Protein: CSAQGTGGFFYE. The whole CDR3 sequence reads CSAQGTGGFFYEQYF.